This record looks at one T cell receptor beta chain sequence and its context. This sample is drawn from a study of blood T cell repertoires in COVID-19. Study-level information: The analysed material was cDNA or gDNA that came from T cells, B-cell-depleted T cells, or PBMCs.

Study processing details: Amplification of reference gene primers was used by the study to estimate nucleated cell counts. The data were produced by immunoSEQ multiplex PCR, yet TCRdb's version contains in-frame clones alone and is incomplete. The V and J calls and clone size are taken from that table; D and trimming were inferred from the DNA. The sample yields 150,000 to 200,000 clones, 80% to 90% seen once. The trim removed 0 bases at V and 3 bases at J, leaving 4 bases unmatched. The CDR3 totals 15 residues. Germline CDR1 reads MNHEY; CDR2 reads SVGAGI. The V call is TRBV6-5, the J call TRBJ2-7, with 8 bases identical to TRBD2. The receptor was derived from a man aged 18-30 years who had recovered from COVID-19. Sequencing was done on a sample of peripheral blood. The chain's CDR3 is CASSYSKAGGYEQYF. CDR3 coding DNA: TGTGCCAGCAGTTACTCGAAGGCGGGGGGCTACGAGCAGTACTTC.